This TCR beta chain derives from a study of metastatic and nonmetastatic thyroid tumors. V lost 1 base, J lost 3 bases, and 7 bases lay in between. The germline CDR1 and CDR2 sequences are LNHNV and YYDKDF (reference sequence). The CDR3 contains 14 residues. This clone occurred many times. Its antigen is not known. Treatment of any kind had been given to no patient before thyroid surgery. The study's findings and limits: In both blood and tumor samples, TCR beta diversity was reported significantly higher for malignant than benign nodules.

MiXCR was used by TCRdb to re-call the PCR reads. The sample yields 20,000 to 30,000 clones, 20% to 30% seen once. The source is a male donor with papillary thyroid cancer or a benign thyroid nodule (not recorded which). Some clones in this sample may be carry-over from other donors' samples. Sequencing used tumor tissue. This chain uses TRBV15 with TRBJ1-5, with D maybe TRBD1 (6 bases). The CDR3, as DNA: TGTGCCACCAGCAGAGGGGGGCTCAATCAGCCCCAGCATTTT. This translates into CATSRGGLNQPQHF.